Presented here are 10 T cell receptor beta chains from one specimen sequenced in a study of blood T cell repertoires in COVID-19. TCRdb's table, derived via immunoSEQ multiplex PCR, lists solely in-frame clones and lacks some. The table lists 150,000 to 200,000 clones, roughly nine tenths of them singletons. The sample was peripheral blood. These receptor sequences come from a woman over 75 in a cohort sampled during active or convalescent COVID-19.

The rearrangement links TRBV4-2 to TRBJ1-3, with no clear D. This CDR3 is 17 amino acids long. V lost 0 bases to trimming and J lost 0 bases, with 12 bases between them. In germline, CDR1 is LGHNA, CDR2 YNFKEQ. Written as DNA, the CDR3 is TGTGCCAGCAGCCAAGATCGGCGGGTGATCTCTGGAAACACCATATATTTT. This codes for CASSQDRRVISGNTIYF.

The rearrangement uses TRBV7-2 and TRBJ1-5, with unresolved D. Germline lookup yields CDR1 SGHTA and CDR2 FQGNSA. This CDR3 spans 15 amino acids. Trimming removed 2 bases from V and 9 bases from J, with 17 bases in between. The CDR3 region is CASSLLLGLRWPQHF. The DNA for the CDR3 is TGTGCCAGCAGCTTACTGCTGGGTCTGAGGTGGCCCCAGCATTTT.

This rearrangement joins TRBV10-3 to TRBJ1-1; 8 nucleotides agree with TRBD1. CDR1 and CDR2 (germline): ENHRY, SYGVKD. The CDR3 runs 14 residues. V lost 8 bases and J lost 1; bases outside the gene matches: 6. The CDR3 DNA reads TGTGCCATCGACAGGGGAATGGGGAACACTGAAGCTTTCTTT. Amino acids: CAIDRGMGNTEAFF.

The chain has TRBV30 and TRBJ1-5; 8 bases match TRBD1. There are 14 residues in the CDR3. V shed 5 bases, J shed 2 bases, and the junction held 5 bases outside the gene matches. From germline, CDR1 is GTSNPN and CDR2 SVGIG (reference sequence). Here the CDR3 DNA reads TGTGCCTGGGCTCCAGGGGGCGGCAATCAGCCCCAGCATTTT. The encoded protein is CAWAPGGGNQPQHF.

The genes are TRBV3-1 (or the pseudogene TRBV3-2) and TRBJ1-5; the match to TRBD1 covers 8 bases. The CDR3 spans 16 residues. Germline CDR1 and CDR2: LGHDT and YNNKEL (reference sequence). V lost 1 base to trimming and J lost 3 bases; unmatched junction nucleotides: 5. The CDR3 DNA sequence: TGTGCCAGCAGCCAAGGTTGGGACAGGAACAATCAGCCCCAGCATTTT. Translated, it gives CASSQGWDRNNQPQHF.

In its sample, this clone was seen a few times. DNA of the CDR3: TGTGCCAGTAGTACCCGGGAGGGCGGTAGGACTGAAGCTTTCTTT. Amino acids: CASSTREGGRTEAFF. J is TRBJ1-1 and V is TRBV19; D unclear. The germline V and J ends were trimmed by 4 bases and 5 bases, with 17 bases remaining between them. The V gene's germline CDR1 is LNHDA and CDR2 SQIVND (reference sequence). The CDR3 has 15 amino acids. Based on the CDR3 plus reference TRBV19 and TRBJ1-1, the full variable domain is DGGITQSPKYLFRKEGQNVTLSCEQNLNHDAMYWYRQDPGQGLRLIYYSQIVNDFQKGDIAEGYSVSREKKESFPLTVTSAQKNPTAFYLCASSTREGGRTEAFFGQGTRLTVV.

This chain connects TRBV5-5 to TRBJ1-4; D is possibly TRBD1 (5 bases). This CDR3 is built from 14 residues. Germline V gene sequence: CDR1 SGHKS, CDR2 YYEKEE (reference sequence). The V end was cut by 3 bases, the J end by 2 bases, with 8 bases between. CDR3 amino acids: CASSWEGTNEKLFF. In nucleotides, the CDR3 is TGTGCCAGCAGCTGGGAGGGGACTAATGAAAAACTGTTTTTT.

V is TRBV29-1 and J is TRBJ2-1, with 7 bases matching TRBD2. Trimming removed 1 base from V and 0 bases from J; junction bases left unmatched: 9. Germline V gene sequence: CDR1 SQVTM, CDR2 ANQGSEA. CDR3 size: 17 residues. The CDR3 nucleotides read TGCAGCGTTGAAGCCACCCCCCCGGGGGGCTCCTACAATGAGCAGTTCTTC. Amino acid sequence: CSVEATPPGGSYNEQFF.

The chain recombines TRBV28 with TRBJ1-1, with TRBD1 as a possible D gene (5 bases). The germline V gene has CDR1 MDHEN and CDR2 SYDVKM. This CDR3 has 13 amino acids. Trimming took off 6 bases at V and 6 bases at J, with 14 bases between the two ends. CDR3 sequence: CASRNQGWAEAFF. CDR3 coding DNA: TGTGCCAGCAGAAATCAGGGTTGGGCTGAAGCTTTCTTT. Based on the CDR3 plus reference TRBV28 and TRBJ1-1, the full variable domain is DVKVTQSSRYLVKRTGEKVFLECVQDMDHENMFWYRQDPGLGLRLIYFSYDVKMKEKGDIPEGYSVSREKKERFSLILESASTNQTSMYLCASRNQGWAEAFFGQGTRLTVV.

The chain carries TRBV19 and TRBJ1-1; 7 bases agree with TRBD1. CDR3 size: 14 residues. The V gene end was trimmed by 5 bases and the J gene end by 5 bases; junction bases not matched to a gene: 8. Germline V CDR1 and CDR2: LNHDA, SQIVND (reference sequence). The CDR3 loop reads CASSYRGVGTEAFF. CDR3 coding DNA: TGTGCCAGTAGTTACAGGGGTGTAGGAACTGAAGCTTTCTTT.